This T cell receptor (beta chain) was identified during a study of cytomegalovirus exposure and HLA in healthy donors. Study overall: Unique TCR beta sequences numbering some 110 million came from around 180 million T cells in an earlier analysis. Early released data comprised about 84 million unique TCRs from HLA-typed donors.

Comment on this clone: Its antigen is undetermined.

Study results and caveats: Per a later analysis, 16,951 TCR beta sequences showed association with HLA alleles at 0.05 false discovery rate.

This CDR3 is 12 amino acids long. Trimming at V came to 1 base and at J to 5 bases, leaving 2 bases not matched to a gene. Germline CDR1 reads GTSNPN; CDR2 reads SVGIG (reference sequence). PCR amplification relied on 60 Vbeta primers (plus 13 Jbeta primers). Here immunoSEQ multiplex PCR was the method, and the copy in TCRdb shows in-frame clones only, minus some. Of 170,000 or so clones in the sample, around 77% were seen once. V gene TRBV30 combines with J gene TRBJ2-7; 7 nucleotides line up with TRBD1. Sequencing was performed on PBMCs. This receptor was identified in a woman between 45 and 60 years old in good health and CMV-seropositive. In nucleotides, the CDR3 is TGTGCCTGGAGTGAAACAGGGGACGAGCAGTACTTC. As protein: CAWSETGDEQYF.